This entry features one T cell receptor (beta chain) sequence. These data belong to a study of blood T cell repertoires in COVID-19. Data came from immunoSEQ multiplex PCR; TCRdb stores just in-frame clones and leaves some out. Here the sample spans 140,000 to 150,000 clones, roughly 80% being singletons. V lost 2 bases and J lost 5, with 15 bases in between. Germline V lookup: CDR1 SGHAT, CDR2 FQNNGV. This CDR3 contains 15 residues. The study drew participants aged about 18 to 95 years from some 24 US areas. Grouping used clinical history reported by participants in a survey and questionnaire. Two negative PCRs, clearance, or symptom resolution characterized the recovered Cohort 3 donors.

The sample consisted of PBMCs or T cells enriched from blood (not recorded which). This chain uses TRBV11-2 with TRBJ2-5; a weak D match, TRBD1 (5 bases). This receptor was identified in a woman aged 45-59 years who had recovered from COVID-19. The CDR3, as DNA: TGTGCCAGCAGCTTACCAGGGTCGCTGGGGGAGACCCAGTACTTC. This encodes CASSLPGSLGETQYF.